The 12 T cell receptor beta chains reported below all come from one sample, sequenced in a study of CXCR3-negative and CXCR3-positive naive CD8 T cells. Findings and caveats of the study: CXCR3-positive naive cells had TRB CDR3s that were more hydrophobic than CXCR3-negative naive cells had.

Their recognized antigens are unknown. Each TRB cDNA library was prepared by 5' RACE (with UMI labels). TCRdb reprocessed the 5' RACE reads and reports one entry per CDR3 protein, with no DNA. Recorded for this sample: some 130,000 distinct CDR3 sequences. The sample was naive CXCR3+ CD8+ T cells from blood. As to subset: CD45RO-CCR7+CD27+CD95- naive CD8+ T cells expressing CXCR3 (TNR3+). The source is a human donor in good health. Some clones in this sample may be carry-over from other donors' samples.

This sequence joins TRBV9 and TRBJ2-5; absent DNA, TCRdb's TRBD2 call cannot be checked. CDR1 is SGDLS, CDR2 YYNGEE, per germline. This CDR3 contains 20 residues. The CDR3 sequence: CASSVEMGLGSGRAYETQYF.

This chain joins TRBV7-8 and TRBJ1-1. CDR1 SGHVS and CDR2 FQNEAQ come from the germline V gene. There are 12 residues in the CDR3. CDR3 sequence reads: CASSLMNTEAFF.

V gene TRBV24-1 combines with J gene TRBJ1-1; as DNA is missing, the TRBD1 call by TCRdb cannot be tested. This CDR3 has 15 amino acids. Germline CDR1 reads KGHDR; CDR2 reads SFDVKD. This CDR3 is CATSDRGGANTEAFF.

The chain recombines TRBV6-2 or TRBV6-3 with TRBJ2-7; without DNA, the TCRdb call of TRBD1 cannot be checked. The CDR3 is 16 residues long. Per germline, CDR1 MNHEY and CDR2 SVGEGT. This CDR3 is CASSGGTGEVYYEQYF.

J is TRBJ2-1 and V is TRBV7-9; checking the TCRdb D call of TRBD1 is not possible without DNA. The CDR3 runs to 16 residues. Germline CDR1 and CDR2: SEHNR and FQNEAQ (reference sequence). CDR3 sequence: CASSPRGGRNYNEQFF.

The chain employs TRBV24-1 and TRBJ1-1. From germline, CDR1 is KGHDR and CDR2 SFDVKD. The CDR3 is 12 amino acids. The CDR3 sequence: CATSDGTSEAFF.

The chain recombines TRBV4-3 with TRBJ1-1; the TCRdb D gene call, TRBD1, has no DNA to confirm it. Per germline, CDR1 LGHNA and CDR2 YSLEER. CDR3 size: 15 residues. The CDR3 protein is CASSQETDMNTEAFF.

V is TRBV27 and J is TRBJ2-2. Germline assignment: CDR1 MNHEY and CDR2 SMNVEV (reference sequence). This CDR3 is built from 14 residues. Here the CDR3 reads CASSFARWPGELFF.

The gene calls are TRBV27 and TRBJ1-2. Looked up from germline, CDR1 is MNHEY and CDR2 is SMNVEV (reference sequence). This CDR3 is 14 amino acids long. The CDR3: CASSFATDFYGYTF.

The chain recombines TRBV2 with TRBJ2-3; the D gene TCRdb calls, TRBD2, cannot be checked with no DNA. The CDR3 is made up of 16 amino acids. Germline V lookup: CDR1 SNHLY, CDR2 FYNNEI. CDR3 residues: CASSPRNSGSADTQYF. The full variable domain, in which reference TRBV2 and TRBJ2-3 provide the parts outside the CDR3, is EPEVTQTPSHQVTQMGQEVILRCVPISNHLYFYWYRQILGQKVEFLVSFYNNEISEKSEIFDDQFSVERPDGSNFTLKIRSTKLEDSAMYFCASSPRNSGSADTQYFGPGTRLTVL.

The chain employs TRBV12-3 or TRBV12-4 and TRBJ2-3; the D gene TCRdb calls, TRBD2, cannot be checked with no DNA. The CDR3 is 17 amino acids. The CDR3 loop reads CASSRPGTSGSTDTQYF.

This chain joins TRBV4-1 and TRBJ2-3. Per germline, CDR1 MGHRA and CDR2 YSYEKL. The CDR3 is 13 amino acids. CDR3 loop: CASSQARSDTQYF.